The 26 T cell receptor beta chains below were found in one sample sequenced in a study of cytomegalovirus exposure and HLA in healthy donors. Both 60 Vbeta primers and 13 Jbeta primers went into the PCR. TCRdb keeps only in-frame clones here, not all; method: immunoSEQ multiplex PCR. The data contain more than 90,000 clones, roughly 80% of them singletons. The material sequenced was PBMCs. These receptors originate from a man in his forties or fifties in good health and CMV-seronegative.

The chain's CDR3 is CATKRGGGGTDTQYF. CDR3 DNA: TGTGCCACCAAACGGGGCGGGGGGGGCACAGATACGCAGTATTTT. The gene calls are TRBV28 and TRBJ2-3, with 9 bases identical to TRBD2. This CDR3 is 15 amino acids long. J was trimmed by 1 base and V by 10 bases; bases with no gene match: 9. Germline assignment: CDR1 MDHEN and CDR2 SYDVKM.

The CDR3 DNA is TGTGCCTGGAGTAAGGGGGCGAACACTGAAGCTTTCTTT. Its protein product is CAWSKGANTEAFF. V gene TRBV30 combines with J gene TRBJ1-1, with 7 bases lining up with TRBD1. CDR3 length: 13 amino acids. The ends lost 2 bases at V and 1 base at J; junction bases unmatched: 1. Germline assignment: CDR1 GTSNPN and CDR2 SVGIG (reference sequence).

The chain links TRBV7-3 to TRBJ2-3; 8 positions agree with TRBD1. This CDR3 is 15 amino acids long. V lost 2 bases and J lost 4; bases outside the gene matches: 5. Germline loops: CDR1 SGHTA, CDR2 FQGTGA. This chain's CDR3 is CASSLLQGVADTQYF. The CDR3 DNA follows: TGTGCCAGCAGCTTATTACAGGGGGTAGCAGATACGCAGTATTTT.

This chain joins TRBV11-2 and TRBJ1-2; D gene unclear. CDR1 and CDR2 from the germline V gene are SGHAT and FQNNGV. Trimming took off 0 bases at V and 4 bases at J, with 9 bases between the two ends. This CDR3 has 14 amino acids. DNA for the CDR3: TGTGCCAGCAGCTTAGATGCGGCATCCTATGGCTACACCTTC. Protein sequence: CASSLDAASYGYTF.

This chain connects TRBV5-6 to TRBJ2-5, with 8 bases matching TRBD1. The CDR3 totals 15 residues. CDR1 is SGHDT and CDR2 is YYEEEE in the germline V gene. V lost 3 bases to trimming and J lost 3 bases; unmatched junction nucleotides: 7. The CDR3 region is CASSSQGAYEETQYF. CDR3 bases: TGTGCCAGCAGCTCTCAGGGGGCCTACGAAGAGACCCAGTACTTC.

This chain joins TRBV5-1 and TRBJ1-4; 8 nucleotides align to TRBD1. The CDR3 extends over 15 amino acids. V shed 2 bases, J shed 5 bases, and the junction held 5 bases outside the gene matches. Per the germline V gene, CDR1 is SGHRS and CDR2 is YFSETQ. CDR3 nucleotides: TGCGCCAGCAGCTTTGACAGACAGGGGAATGAAAAACTGTTTTTT. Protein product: CASSFDRQGNEKLFF.

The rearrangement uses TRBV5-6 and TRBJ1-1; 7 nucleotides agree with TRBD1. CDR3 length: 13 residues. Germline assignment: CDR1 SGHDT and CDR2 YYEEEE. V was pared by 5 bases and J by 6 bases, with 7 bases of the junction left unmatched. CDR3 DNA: TGTGCCAGCAGGCGACAGGGTGGGGCTGAAGCTTTCTTT. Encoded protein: CASRRQGGAEAFF.

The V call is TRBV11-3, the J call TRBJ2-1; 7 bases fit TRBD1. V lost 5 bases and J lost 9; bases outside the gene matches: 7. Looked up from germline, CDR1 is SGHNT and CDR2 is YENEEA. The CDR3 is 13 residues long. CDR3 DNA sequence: TGTGCCAGCAGCCCCCAAAGGGGGCTTGAGCAGTTCTTC. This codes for CASSPQRGLEQFF.

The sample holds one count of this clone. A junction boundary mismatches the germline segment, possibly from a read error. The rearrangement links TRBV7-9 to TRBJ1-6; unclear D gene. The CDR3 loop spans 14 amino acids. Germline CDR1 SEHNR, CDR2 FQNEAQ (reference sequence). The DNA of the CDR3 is TGTTCCAGCAGCCCCCCAGGCTATAATTCACCCCTCCACTTT. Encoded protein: CSSSPPGYNSPLHF.

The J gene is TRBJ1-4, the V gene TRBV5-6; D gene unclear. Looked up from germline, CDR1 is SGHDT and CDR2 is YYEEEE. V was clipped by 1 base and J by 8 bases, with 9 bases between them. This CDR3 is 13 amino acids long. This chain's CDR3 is CASSLLEEEKLFF. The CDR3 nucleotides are TGTGCCAGCAGCTTGTTGGAGGAGGAAAAACTGTTTTTT.

In DNA, the CDR3 is TGTGCCAGCAGCCCGTACCAAGAGACCCAGTACTTC. Amino acids: CASSPYQETQYF. The rearrangement uses TRBV5-6 and TRBJ2-5, with D unclear. Trimming stripped 4 bases from V and 0 bases from J, with 4 bases between. The CDR3 is 12 residues long. Germline CDR1 SGHDT, CDR2 YYEEEE.

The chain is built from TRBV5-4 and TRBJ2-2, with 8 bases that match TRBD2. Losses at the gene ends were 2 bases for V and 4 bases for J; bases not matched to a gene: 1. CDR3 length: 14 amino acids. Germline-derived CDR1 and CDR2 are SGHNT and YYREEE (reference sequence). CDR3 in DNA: TGTGCCAGCAGCTTAGGGACTAGCACCGGGGAGCTGTTTTTT. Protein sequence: CASSLGTSTGELFF. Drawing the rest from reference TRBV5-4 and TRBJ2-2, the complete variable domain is ETGVTQSPTHLIKTRGQQVTLRCSSQSGHNTVSWYQQALGQGPQFIFQYYREEENGRGNFPPRFSGLQFPNYSSELNVNALELDDSALYLCASSLGTSTGELFFGEGSRLTVL.

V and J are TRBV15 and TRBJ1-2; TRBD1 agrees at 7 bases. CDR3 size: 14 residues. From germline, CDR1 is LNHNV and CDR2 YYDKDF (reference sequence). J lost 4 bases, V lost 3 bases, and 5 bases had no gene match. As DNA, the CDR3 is TGTGCCACCAGCAGCGCCGGGACAGTCTATGGCTACACCTTC. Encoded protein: CATSSAGTVYGYTF.

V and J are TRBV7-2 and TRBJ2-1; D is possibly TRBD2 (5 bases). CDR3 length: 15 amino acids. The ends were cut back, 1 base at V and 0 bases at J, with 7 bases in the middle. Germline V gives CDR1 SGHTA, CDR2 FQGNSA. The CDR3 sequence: CASSLDGISYNEQFF. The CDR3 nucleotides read TGTGCCAGCAGCTTAGACGGGATCTCCTACAATGAGCAGTTCTTC.

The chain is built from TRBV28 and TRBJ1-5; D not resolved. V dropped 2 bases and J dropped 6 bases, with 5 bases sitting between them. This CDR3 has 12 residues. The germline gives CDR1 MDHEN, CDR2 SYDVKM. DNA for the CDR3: TGTGCCAGCAGTTTAGTAGTTCAGCCCCAGCATTTT. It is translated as CASSLVVQPQHF.

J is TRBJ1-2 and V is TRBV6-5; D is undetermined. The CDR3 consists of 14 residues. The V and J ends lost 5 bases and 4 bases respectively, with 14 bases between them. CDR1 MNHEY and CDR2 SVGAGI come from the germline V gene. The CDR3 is CASSASSRVYGYTF. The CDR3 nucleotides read TGTGCCAGCAGTGCCTCTAGCCGGGTCTATGGCTACACCTTC.

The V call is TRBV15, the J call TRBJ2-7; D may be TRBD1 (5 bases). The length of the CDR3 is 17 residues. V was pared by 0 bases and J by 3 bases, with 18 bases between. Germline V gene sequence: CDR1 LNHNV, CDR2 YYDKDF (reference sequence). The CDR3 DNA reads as TGTGCCACCAGCAGAGATTCCGGAGCAGGGTCGGACTACGAGCAGTACTTC. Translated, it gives CATSRDSGAGSDYEQYF.

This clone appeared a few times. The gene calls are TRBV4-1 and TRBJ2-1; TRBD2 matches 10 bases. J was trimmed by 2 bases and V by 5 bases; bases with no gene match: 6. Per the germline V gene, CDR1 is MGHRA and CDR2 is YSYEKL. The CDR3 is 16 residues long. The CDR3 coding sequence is TGCGCCAGCAGCTCCTCACTAGCGGGGACCTACAATGAGCAGTTCTTC. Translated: CASSSSLAGTYNEQFF.

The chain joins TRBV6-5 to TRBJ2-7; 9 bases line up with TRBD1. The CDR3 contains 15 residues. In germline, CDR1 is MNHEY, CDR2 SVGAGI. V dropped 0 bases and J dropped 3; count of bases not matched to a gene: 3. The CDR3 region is CASSYSGQGSYEQYF. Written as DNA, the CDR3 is TGTGCCAGCAGTTACTCAGGACAGGGGAGCTACGAGCAGTACTTC.

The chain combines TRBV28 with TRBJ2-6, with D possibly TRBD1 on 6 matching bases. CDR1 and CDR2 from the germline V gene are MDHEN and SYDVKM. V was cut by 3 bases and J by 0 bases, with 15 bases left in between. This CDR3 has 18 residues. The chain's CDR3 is CASSFRAGVRSGANVLTF. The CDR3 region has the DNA TGTGCCAGCAGTTTCAGGGCAGGGGTTCGCTCTGGGGCCAACGTCCTGACTTTC.

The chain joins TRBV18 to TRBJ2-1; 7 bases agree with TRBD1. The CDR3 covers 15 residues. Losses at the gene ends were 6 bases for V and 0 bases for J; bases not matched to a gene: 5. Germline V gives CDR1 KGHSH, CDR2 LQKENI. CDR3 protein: CASSPSGGSYNEQFF. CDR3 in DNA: TGTGCCAGCTCTCCTTCAGGGGGCTCCTACAATGAGCAGTTCTTC. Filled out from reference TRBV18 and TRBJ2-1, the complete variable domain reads NAGVMQNPRHLVRRRGQEARLRCSPMKGHSHVYWYRQLPEEGLKFMVYLQKENIIDESGMPKERFSAEFPKEGPSILRIQQVVRGDSAAYFCASSPSGGSYNEQFFGPGTRLTVL.

The CDR3 loop is CAMGQLATNEKLFF. In nucleotides, the CDR3 is TGTGCGATGGGACAGCTTGCAACTAATGAAAAACTGTTTTTT. J is TRBJ1-4 and V is TRBV6-1, with 7 bases aligning to TRBD1. CDR3 length equals 14 residues. Germline CDR1 MNHNS, CDR2 SASEGT.

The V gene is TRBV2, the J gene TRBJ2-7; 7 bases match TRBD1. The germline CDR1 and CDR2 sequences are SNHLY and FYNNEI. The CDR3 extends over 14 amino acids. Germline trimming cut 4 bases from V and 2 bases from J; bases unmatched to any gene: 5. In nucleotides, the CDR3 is TGTGCCAGCAGTGCCCGGGACAGCCCCTACGAGCAGTACGTC. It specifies CASSARDSPYEQYV.

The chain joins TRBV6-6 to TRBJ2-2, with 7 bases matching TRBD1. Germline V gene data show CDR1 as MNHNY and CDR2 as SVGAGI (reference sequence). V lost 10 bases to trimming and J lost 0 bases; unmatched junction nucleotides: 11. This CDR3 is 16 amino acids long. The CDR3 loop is CATKPGGGANTGELFF. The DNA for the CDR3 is TGTGCCACAAAGCCAGGGGGTGGCGCGAACACCGGGGAGCTGTTTTTT.

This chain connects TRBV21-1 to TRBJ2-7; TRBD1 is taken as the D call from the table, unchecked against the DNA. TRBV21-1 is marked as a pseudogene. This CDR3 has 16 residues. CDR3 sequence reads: CARRKGYLRDNRLWRV. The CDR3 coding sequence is TGTGCCAGAAGGAAAGGGTACCTCCGGGACAACCGACTTTGGCGTGTC.

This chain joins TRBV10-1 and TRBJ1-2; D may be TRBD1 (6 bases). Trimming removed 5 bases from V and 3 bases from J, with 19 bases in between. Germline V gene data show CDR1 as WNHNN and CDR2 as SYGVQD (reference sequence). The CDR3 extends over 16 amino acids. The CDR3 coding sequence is TGCGCCAGCAGTCTTACAGAGACAGGCAACGACTATGGCTACACCTTC. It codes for CASSLTETGNDYGYTF.